These T cell receptor beta chains were read from a single sample in a study of blood T cell repertoires in COVID-19. Sequenced by immunoSEQ multiplex PCR; TCRdb stores in-frame clones only, minus some. The table lists over 300,000 clones, roughly nine tenths of them singletons. Sequenced material: PBMCs or T cells enriched from blood (not recorded which). The receptors here all came from a woman aged 25 to 39 who had recovered from COVID-19. Both conserved end residues are part of each CDR3. Expanded clones are given a class, and other clones once, few, many or no size at all.

clone_size j_call v_call cdr3_aa
NA TRBJ1-2 TRBV5-6 CASSLGGTPAYYTF
NA TRBJ1-1 TRBV29-1 CSVDGGVGDPNTEAFF
NA TRBJ1-2 TRBV9 CASSVGAGENLNYGYTF
once TRBJ1-2 TRBV6-6 CASTGLGVGSYGYTF
NA TRBJ1-2 TRBV30 CAKDPGGGYGYTF
NA TRBJ2-1 TRBV5-1 CASSLGGTVSNNEQFF
NA TRBJ1-1 TRBV5-1 CASSTGTRKNTEAFF
NA TRBJ2-2 TRBV11-2 CASSSPTTGVGELFF
NA TRBJ2-5 TRBV5-1 CASSSQQGSGETQYF
once TRBJ2-7 TRBV9 CASSPRGRGVSYEQYF
NA TRBJ2-1 TRBV10-1 CASSEFAGSNANEQFF
NA TRBJ2-3 TRBV19 CASGGTPRDTQYF
NA TRBJ2-3 TRBV24-1 CATSDSQGFFTDTQYF
NA TRBJ2-3 TRBV7-9 CASSLTSSDTQYF
NA TRBJ2-2 TRBV5-1 CASSLVGGADTGELFF
NA TRBJ1-3 TRBV6-5 CASSYSQGGAGNTIYF
NA TRBJ1-1 TRBV12-3/TRBV12-4 CASSFTGGEAFF
NA TRBJ1-5 TRBV2 CASSEDRGNQPQHF
NA TRBJ2-1 TRBV25-1 CASSDRKGVEDEQFF
few TRBJ2-3 TRBV6-1 CASSDGTGHTDTQYF
NA TRBJ2-5 TRBV2 CASSGGTEYQETQYF
NA TRBJ2-1 TRBV7-9 CASSRGTGGRNEQFF
NA TRBJ1-5 TRBV19 CASSIWRGGGNQPQHF
NA TRBJ2-5 TRBV25-1 CASSAGGQETQYF
once TRBJ2-7 TRBV5-6 CASSSFSEQYF
NA TRBJ1-5 TRBV10-3 CAISDRQAWQPQHF
NA TRBJ2-3 TRBV7-9 CASSGQVSDTQYF
NA TRBJ2-3 TRBV11-2 CASSLRTGGDTQYF